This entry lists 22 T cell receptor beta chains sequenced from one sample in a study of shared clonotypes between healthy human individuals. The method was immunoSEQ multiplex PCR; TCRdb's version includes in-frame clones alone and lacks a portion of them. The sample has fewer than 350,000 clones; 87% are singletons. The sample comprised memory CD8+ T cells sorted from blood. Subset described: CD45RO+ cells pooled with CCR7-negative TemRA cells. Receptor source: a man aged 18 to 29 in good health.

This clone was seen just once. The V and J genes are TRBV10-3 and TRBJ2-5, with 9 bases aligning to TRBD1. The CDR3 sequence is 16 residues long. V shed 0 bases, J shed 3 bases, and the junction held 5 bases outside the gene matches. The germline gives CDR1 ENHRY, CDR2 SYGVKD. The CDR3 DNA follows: TGTGCCATCAGTGAGTCGTTGGGACAGGGTAAAGAGACCCAGTACTTC. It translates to CAISESLGQGKETQYF.

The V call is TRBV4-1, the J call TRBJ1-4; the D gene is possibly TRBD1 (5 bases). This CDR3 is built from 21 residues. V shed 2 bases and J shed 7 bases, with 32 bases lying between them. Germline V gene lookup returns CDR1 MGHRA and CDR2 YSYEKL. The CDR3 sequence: CASSQTPLRAPGRVVGEKLFF. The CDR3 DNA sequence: TGCGCCAGCAGCCAAACCCCACTCCGGGCTCCGGGACGGGTTGTGGGTGAAAAACTGTTTTTT.

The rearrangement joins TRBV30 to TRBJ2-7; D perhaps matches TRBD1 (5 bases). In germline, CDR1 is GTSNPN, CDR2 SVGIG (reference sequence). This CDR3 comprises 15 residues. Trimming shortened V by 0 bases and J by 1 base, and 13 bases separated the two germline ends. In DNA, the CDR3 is TGTGCCTGGAGTGTAGGGGCCACCCCATCCTACGAGCAGTACTTC. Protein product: CAWSVGATPSYEQYF.

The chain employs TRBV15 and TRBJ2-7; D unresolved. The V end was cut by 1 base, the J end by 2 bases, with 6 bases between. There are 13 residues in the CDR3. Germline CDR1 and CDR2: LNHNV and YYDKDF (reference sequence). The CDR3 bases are TGTGCCACCAGCAGAGGTTGGACCTACGAGCAGTACTTC. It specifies CATSRGWTYEQYF.

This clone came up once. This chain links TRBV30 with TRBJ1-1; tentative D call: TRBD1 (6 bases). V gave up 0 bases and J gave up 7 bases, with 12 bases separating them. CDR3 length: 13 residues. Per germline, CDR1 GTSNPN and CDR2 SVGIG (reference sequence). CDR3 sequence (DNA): TGTGCCTGGAGTGTACTAGGGGGGAGTGAAGCTTTCTTT. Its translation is CAWSVLGGSEAFF.

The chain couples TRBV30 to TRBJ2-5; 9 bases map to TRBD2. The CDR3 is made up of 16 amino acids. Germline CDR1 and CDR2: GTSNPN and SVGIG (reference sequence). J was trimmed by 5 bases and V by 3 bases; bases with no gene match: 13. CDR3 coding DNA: TGTGCCTGGAGCGCCAGACTAGCGGTTTTCTTGGAGACCCAGTACTTC. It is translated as CAWSARLAVFLETQYF.

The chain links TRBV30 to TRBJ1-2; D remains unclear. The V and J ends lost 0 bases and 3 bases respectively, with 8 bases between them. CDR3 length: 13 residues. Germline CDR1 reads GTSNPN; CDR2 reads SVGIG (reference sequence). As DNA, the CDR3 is TGTGCCTGGAGTGTATTAACGGACTATGGCTACACCTTC. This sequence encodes CAWSVLTDYGYTF.

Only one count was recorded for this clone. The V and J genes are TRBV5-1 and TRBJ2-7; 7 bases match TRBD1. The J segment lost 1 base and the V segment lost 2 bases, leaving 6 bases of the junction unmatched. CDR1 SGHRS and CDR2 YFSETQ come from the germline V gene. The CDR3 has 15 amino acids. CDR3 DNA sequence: TGCGCCAGCAGCTTTTCGAAGGGGGCATCCTACGAGCAGTACTTC. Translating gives CASSFSKGASYEQYF.

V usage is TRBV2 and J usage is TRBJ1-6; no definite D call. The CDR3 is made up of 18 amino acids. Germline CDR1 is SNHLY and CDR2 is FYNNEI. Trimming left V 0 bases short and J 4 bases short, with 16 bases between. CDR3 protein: CASSEAPPYTEYNSPLHF. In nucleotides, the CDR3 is TGTGCCAGCAGTGAAGCTCCGCCCTACACGGAGTATAATTCACCCCTCCACTTT.

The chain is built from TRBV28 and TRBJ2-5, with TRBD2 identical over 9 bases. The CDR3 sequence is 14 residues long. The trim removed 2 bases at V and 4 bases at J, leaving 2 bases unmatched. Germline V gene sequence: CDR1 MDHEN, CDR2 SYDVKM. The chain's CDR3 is CASSLSGGRETQYF. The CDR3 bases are TGTGCCAGCAGTTTAAGCGGGGGGCGAGAGACCCAGTACTTC.

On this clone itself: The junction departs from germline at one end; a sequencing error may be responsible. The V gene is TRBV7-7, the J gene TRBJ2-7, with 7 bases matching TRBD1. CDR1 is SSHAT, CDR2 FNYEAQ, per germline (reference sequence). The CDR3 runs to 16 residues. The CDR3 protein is CASSCSSRDSIYEQYF. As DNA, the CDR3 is TGTGCTAGCAGCTGCTCCTCCCGGGACAGCATCTACGAGCAGTACTTC. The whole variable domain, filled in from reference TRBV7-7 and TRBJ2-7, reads GAGVSQSPRYKVTKRGQDVTLRCDPISSHATLYWYQQALGQGPEFLTYFNYEAQPDKSGLPSDRFSAERPEGSISTLTIQRTEQRDSAMYRCASSCSSRDSIYEQYFGPGTRLTVT.

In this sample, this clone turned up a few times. CDR3 protein: CASSLGLHYGYTF. The CDR3 DNA reads as TGTGCCAGCAGTTTAGGACTCCACTATGGCTACACCTTC. V gene TRBV27 combines with J gene TRBJ1-2; D uncertain. In germline, CDR1 is MNHEY, CDR2 SMNVEV (reference sequence). The CDR3 is 13 amino acids. Trimming took off 2 bases at V and 3 bases at J, with 7 bases between the two ends.

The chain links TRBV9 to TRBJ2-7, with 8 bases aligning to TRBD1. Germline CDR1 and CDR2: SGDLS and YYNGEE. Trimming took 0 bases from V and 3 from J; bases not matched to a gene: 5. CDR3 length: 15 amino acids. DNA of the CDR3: TGTGCCAGCAGCGTAGCTCTTGGGACAGGCTACGAGCAGTACTTC. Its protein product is CASSVALGTGYEQYF.

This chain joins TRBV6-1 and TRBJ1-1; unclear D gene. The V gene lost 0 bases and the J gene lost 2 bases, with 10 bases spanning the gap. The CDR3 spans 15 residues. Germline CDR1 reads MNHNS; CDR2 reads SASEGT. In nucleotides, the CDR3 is TGTGCCAGCAGTGAAGCGCTTCGGGGTAACACTGAAGCTTTCTTT. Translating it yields CASSEALRGNTEAFF.

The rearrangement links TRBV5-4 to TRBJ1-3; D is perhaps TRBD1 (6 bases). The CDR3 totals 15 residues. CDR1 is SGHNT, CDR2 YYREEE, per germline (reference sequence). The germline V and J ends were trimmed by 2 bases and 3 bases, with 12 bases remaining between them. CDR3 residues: CASSFRAGDGNTIYF. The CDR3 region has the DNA TGTGCCAGCAGCTTTAGAGCAGGGGATGGAAACACCATATATTTT.

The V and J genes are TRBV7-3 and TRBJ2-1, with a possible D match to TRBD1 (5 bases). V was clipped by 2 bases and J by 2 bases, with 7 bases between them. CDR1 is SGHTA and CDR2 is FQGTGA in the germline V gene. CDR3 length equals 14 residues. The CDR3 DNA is TGTGCCAGCAGCTTATCAGGGCCCTACAATGAGCAGTTCTTC. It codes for CASSLSGPYNEQFF.

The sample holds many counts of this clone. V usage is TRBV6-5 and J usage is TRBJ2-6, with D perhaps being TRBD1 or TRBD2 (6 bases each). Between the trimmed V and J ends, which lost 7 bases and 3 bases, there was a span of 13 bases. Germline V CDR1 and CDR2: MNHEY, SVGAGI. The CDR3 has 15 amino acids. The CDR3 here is CASKAGEDGANVLTF. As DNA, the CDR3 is TGTGCCAGCAAGGCAGGGGAGGATGGGGCCAACGTCCTGACTTTC.

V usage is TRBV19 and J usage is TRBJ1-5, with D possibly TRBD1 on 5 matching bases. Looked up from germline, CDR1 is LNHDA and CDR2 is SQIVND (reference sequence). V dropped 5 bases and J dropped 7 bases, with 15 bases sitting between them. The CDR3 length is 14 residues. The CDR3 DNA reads TGTGCCAGTAGTTACTACTGGGGCGGCCAGCCCCAGCATTTT. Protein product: CASSYYWGGQPQHF.

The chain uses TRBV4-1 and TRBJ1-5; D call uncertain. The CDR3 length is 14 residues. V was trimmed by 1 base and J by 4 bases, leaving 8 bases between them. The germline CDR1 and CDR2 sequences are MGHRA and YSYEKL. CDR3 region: CASSQAEENQPQHF. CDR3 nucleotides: TGCGCCAGCAGCCAAGCGGAGGAAAATCAGCCCCAGCATTTT.

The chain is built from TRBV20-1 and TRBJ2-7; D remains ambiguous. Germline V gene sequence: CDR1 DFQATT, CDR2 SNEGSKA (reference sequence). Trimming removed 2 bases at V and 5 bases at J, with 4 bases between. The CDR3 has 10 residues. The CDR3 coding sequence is TGCAGTGCTAGATTTAACGAGCAGTACTTC. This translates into CSARFNEQYF.

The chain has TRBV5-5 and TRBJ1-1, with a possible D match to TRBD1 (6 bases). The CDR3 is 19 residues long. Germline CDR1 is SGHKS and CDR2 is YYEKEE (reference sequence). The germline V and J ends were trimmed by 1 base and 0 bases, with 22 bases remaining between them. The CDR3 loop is CASSLLGGAQGLMNTEAFF. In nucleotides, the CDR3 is TGTGCCAGCAGCTTGTTGGGAGGTGCACAGGGCCTAATGAACACTGAAGCTTTCTTT. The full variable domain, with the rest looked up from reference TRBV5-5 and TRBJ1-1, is DAGVTQSPTHLIKTRGQQVTLRCSPISGHKSVSWYQQVLGQGPQFIFQYYEKEERGRGNFPDRFSARQFPNYSSELNVNALLLGDSALYLCASSLLGGAQGLMNTEAFFGQGTRLTVV.

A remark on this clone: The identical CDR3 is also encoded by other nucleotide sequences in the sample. The CDR3 reads CASSPGQIYGYTF. The CDR3 DNA is TGTGCCAGCAGCCCGGGACAGATATATGGCTACACCTTC. This chain links TRBV5-6 with TRBJ1-2, with 7 bases aligning to TRBD1. This CDR3 is 13 amino acids long. CDR1 SGHDT and CDR2 YYEEEE come from the germline V gene. V was pared by 4 bases and J by 5 bases, with 5 bases of the junction left unmatched.